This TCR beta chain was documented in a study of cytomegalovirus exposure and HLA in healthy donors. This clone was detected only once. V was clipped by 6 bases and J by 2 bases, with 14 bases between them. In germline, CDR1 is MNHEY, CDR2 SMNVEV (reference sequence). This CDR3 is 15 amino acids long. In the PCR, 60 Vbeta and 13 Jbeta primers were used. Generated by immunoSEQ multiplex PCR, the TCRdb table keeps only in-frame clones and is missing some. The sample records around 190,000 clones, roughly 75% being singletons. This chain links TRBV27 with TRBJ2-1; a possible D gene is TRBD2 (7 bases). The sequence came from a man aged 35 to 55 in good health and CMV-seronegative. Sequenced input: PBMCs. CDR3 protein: CASSLEGGTYNEQFF. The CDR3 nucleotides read TGTGCCAGCAGCTTGGAGGGGGGGACCTACAATGAGCAGTTCTTC.